The 8 T cell receptor beta chains below come from one sample, sequenced in a study of cytomegalovirus exposure and HLA in healthy donors. PCR used 60 Vbeta primers and 13 Jbeta primers. Clones were read by immunoSEQ multiplex PCR, and TCRdb kept only the in-frame ones, dropping some. Counted here are 100,000 to 150,000 clones, 60% to 85% occurring once; the ten biggest clones make up 4% to 5%. The sequenced sample consisted of PBMCs. These receptors all stem from a man in his fifties or sixties in good health and CMV-seropositive.

The chain recombines TRBV2 with TRBJ1-2; TRBD1 might be the D (6 bases). Per germline, CDR1 SNHLY and CDR2 FYNNEI. The V gene lost 2 bases and the J gene lost 1 base, with 11 bases spanning the gap. CDR3 length: 15 residues. In DNA, the CDR3 is TGTGCCAGCAGTGAAAAAACAGGGTTTAACTATGGCTACACCTTC. Protein: CASSEKTGFNYGYTF.

The chain carries TRBV27 and TRBJ2-3; tentative D call: TRBD2 (5 bases). Trimming stripped 6 bases from V and 2 bases from J, with 12 bases between. This CDR3 has 14 amino acids. The germline V gene encodes CDR1 MNHEY and CDR2 SMNVEV (reference sequence). As DNA, the CDR3 is TGTGCCAGCAGGCAACTAGATTTCACAGATACGCAGTATTTT. Translation: CASRQLDFTDTQYF.

The chain employs TRBV5-1 and TRBJ1-1, with 7 bases that match TRBD1. The germline V gene has CDR1 SGHRS and CDR2 YFSETQ. The length of the CDR3 is 16 residues. The trim removed 0 bases at V and 5 bases at J, leaving 10 bases unmatched. Written as DNA, the CDR3 is TGCGCCAGCAGCTTGGACAGGGGCTTTTTGGGAACTGAAGCTTTCTTT. Residues: CASSLDRGFLGTEAFF.

This chain connects TRBV2 to TRBJ1-1; 9 nucleotides line up with TRBD1. Germline values: CDR1 SNHLY, CDR2 FYNNEI. Trimming took 8 bases from V and 4 from J; bases not matched to a gene: 14. CDR3 length: 16 residues. The CDR3 DNA is TGTGCCAGCGGGACAGGGAAGTATATTGGGAGCACTGAAGCTTTCTTT. Its protein product is CASGTGKYIGSTEAFF.

V and J are TRBV5-1 and TRBJ2-3; maybe TRBD1 (6 bases). CDR1 SGHRS and CDR2 YFSETQ come from the germline V gene. Trimming shortened V by 6 bases and J by 2 bases, and 16 bases separated the two germline ends. CDR3 length equals 15 residues. The chain's CDR3 is CASIGGSGSTDTQYF. The CDR3 DNA sequence: TGCGCCAGCATTGGGGGCAGTGGGTCCACAGATACGCAGTATTTT.

V and J are TRBV7-9 and TRBJ2-3; maybe TRBD2 (6 bases). Germline V gene lookup returns CDR1 SEHNR and CDR2 FQNEAQ (reference sequence). The CDR3 sequence is 13 residues long. The germline V and J ends were trimmed by 3 bases and 2 bases, with 6 bases remaining between them. The CDR3 here is CASSLRDTDTQYF. The CDR3 DNA is TGTGCCAGCAGCTTGCGGGACACAGATACGCAGTATTTT. The full variable domain, completed using reference TRBV7-9 and TRBJ2-3, is DTGVSQNPRHKITKRGQNVTFRCDPISEHNRLYWYRQTLGQGPEFLTYFQNEAQLEKSRLLSDRFSAERPKGSFSTLEIQRTEQGDSAMYLCASSLRDTDTQYFGPGTRLTVL.

The chain joins TRBV19 to TRBJ1-5, with TRBD1 as a possible D gene (5 bases). V dropped 8 bases and J dropped 2 bases, with 25 bases sitting between them. The CDR3 consists of 18 residues. Germline assignment: CDR1 LNHDA and CDR2 SQIVND (reference sequence). DNA of the CDR3: TGTGCCAGTTCAGGAAAATCGCGGGGGGACCCGCGCAATCAGCCCCAGCATTTT. It translates to CASSGKSRGDPRNQPQHF. Filled out from reference TRBV19 and TRBJ1-5, the complete variable domain reads DGGITQSPKYLFRKEGQNVTLSCEQNLNHDAMYWYRQDPGQGLRLIYYSQIVNDFQKGDIAEGYSVSREKKESFPLTVTSAQKNPTAFYLCASSGKSRGDPRNQPQHFGDGTRLSIL.

This sequence joins TRBV18 and TRBJ2-7; TRBD1 agrees at 9 bases. J lost 6 bases, V lost 5 bases, and 8 bases had no gene match. The CDR3 runs 14 residues. Looked up from germline, CDR1 is KGHSH and CDR2 is LQKENI. The CDR3 coding sequence is TGTGCCAGCTCATCCCAGCGGGACAGGGTCGAGCAGTACTTC. It translates to CASSSQRDRVEQYF. The full variable domain, its missing parts supplied by reference TRBV18 and TRBJ2-7, is NAGVMQNPRHLVRRRGQEARLRCSPMKGHSHVYWYRQLPEEGLKFMVYLQKENIIDESGMPKERFSAEFPKEGPSILRIQQVVRGDSAAYFCASSSQRDRVEQYFGPGTRLTVT.